This paragraph reports one T cell receptor (beta chain). The antigen this receptor binds is unknown. Per-base quality was not reported, and no clone a single base away is much larger than it. This record belongs to a study of T cell responses to AZD1222 COVID-19 vaccine (dated by TCRdb to about 2021). Describing the broader study: AZD1222 recipients given second doses at about 4 weeks or at about 12 weeks were pooled, since spike-specific TCR depth and breadth were not found to differ between the two schedules. TCR sequencing covered 230 or so trial participants: about 210 given two doses of AZD1222 and 26 given two doses of MenACWY control vaccine. Trial participants were enrolled by age into 18-55, 56-69 and 70-plus year subgroups, with roughly 150, 30 and 60 TCR-sequenced participants respectively. Paper-wide results and their limitations: Most participants were white British and females outnumbered males, and the authors suggested that clonal diversity may have been underestimated. In the small 56-69-year group, the increase in depth fell short of significance, most likely because of low power. Reportedly, almost half of the unique spike-specific TCRs recognized epitopes lying outside the regions that are mutated in the B.1.351 and B.1.1.7 variants. The whole spike protein was spanned by vaccine-associated CD4 TCRs, and dominant responses were seen in regions 160-218 and 743-854. After two AZD1222 doses, both the breadth and the depth of spike-specific TCRs were significantly higher than at day 0 and than in MenACWY recipients. Because no day 14 peak-response samples were available, the repertoires could be characterized only after the peak T cell response. Conclusions about previously exposed vaccinees were limited because only a handful of AZD1222 recipients were SARS-CoV-2 seropositive at baseline.

The CDR3 regions of human TCRbeta chains were analyzed by immunosequencing. The original methods were these. TCRs in the repertoires were matched against a reference library of SARS-CoV-2-specific TCRs that had been generated with the MIRA antigen-specificity platform. Breadth meant the fraction of unique TCRs that were SARS-CoV-2-associated, whereas depth meant the fraction of total T cells that were SARS-CoV-2-associated. Each spike-specific TCR was assigned to its reactive spike region and to a CD4 or CD8 class using the MIRA data. Log10-transformed breadth and depth values were compared by one-way ANOVA with Sidak's multiple comparisons tests. TCRdb took over this immuneACCESS table, retaining in-frame rearrangements with V and J assigned. Such tables are incomplete; in checked studies, under half of the missing clones stem from an unresolved V gene, and the remainder is unexplained. V and J calls and clone size are copied from that table; D and trimming were computed from the DNA. Here the sample has about 53,000 clones; less than 85% occur a single time. 25% to 30% of the sample is in the top ten clones.

The CDR3 covers 11 residues, taking in both the cysteine and the phenylalanine. The sequence is cut down to CDR3 DNA, 33 bases in frame from base 1. V is pared back by 3 bases and J by 10 bases, with 7 bases lying between the germline termini. The germline V gene gives CDR1 as LGHNT and CDR2 as FRNRAP. The time point label, read with the paper, signifies: baseline before first vaccination. Vaccinee samples were obtained from the UK trials COV001 and COV002, which included a single-blind randomized controlled phase 2/3 trial of AZD1222 (ChAdOx1 nCoV-19) in healthy adults. For TCRbeta chain sequencing, PBMC samples from trial participants were taken at day 0 and at day 28 after the second dose.

The starting material was peripheral blood, obtained on day 0 of AZD1222 vaccination. This chain is built from TRBV12-5 and TRBJ2-1, with the D gene uncertain. This TCR was recovered from an adult in good health. The DNA is TGTGCTAGTGGTTTACTCGTCGAGCAGTTCTTC. It is translated as CASGLLVEQFF.